The 5 T cell receptor beta chains given below trace back to one sample, sequenced in a study of T cells after yellow fever vaccination. Using its own MiXCR run on the 5' RACE reads, TCRdb lists one record per CDR3 protein. The table shows 300,000 or so distinct CDR3 sequences, with roughly 8.4% occurring only once. Sequenced material: PBMCs, taken more than 40 days after the first yellow fever vaccination. The receptors derive from a man aged 18-30 years who received the YFV17D yellow fever vaccine.

The chain uses TRBV19 and TRBJ1-1, with D perhaps matching TRBD1 (6 bases). This CDR3 has 13 residues. Between the trimmed V and J ends, which lost 5 bases and 10 bases, there was a span of 17 bases. Per the germline V gene, CDR1 is LNHDA and CDR2 is SQIVND (reference sequence). The CDR3 protein is CASSSKGGGAAFF. The DNA for the CDR3 is TGTGCCAGTAGTTCCAAGGGGGGCGGAGCAGCTTTCTTT.

This clonotype was counted only a few times. This rearrangement joins TRBV4-3 to TRBJ1-2, with a possible D match to TRBD1 (6 bases). V was pared by 6 bases and J by 3 bases, with 17 bases between. The CDR3 contains 15 residues. Germline V gene sequence: CDR1 LGHNA, CDR2 YSLEER. CDR3 coding DNA: TGCGCCAGCAGTCAGAGCCAGGGGCCCGACTATGGCTACACCTTC. This sequence encodes CASSQSQGPDYGYTF.

This clonotype was counted a few times. The chain has TRBV11-3 and TRBJ1-4; 12 bases fit TRBD1. Germline V gene lookup returns CDR1 SGHNT and CDR2 YENEEA. After removal of 4 bases from V and 4 bases from J, the junction contained 19 bases not matched to a gene. The CDR3 has 21 residues. This CDR3 reads CASSSDRDGTGGLRGNEKLFF. In DNA, the CDR3 is TGTGCCAGCAGCTCCGACCGAGACGGGACAGGGGGCTTGAGGGGTAATGAAAAACTGTTTTTT.

The chain recombines TRBV6-5 with TRBJ1-4; D may be TRBD1 (5 bases). From germline, CDR1 is MNHEY and CDR2 SVGAGI. V lost 0 bases to trimming and J lost 5 bases, with 10 bases between them. The CDR3 has 15 amino acids. CDR3: CASSYSRRQNEKLFF. In nucleotides, the CDR3 is TGTGCCAGCAGTTACTCCCGGAGACAGAATGAAAAACTGTTTTTT.

This clonotype has a handful of counts. This CDR3 fails to terminate in the conserved phenylalanine or tryptophan, so it likely reflects a read error. It is unclear where the CDR3 begins or ends on the DNA, so no DNA is shown, and the CDR3 is as TCRdb lists it. J is TRBJ1-2 and V is TRBV28; TRBD1 is the table's D call, not checked against the DNA. The CDR3 numbers 13 amino acids, ends counted. Germline loops: CDR1 MDHEN, CDR2 SYDVKM. CDR3 residues: CASSSWTERFSGI.